This T cell receptor beta chain was recorded in a study of blood T cell repertoires in COVID-19 (dated by TCRdb to about 2020). With regard to the full study: Collaborator samples came from the United States, Italy and Spain and covered acute and convalescent phases of COVID-19. The material from the prospective study consisted of cDNA or gDNA derived from T cells, B-cell-depleted T cells, or PBMCs. Deeply sampled blood TCRbeta repertoires from subjects exposed to, actively infected with, or recovered from COVID-19 were included in the dataset. The repertoires were released in a freely available public database meant as a resource for research on the immune response to SARS-CoV-2. Samples came from the ongoing ImmuneRACE study (first 160 participants) plus 1,254 subjects from 6 global collaborators. A de-identified subject ID, COVID-19 status, age in years and sex were almost always included in the sample metadata. Where available, HLA class I and class II types were obtained from metadata supplied by the sample provider rather than from assay-based typing. What the work shows at the level of the full study, not this receptor alone: Clinical and demographic metadata were provided uncurated, with the amount varying by source and participant.

The CDR3 measures 13 amino acids from cysteine to phenylalanine. The entry retains the CDR3 DNA only, 39 bases that are in frame from base 1. Trimming removed 10 bases from V and 4 bases from J; the gene matches leave 9 bases unexplained. TCRbeta CDR3 regions were amplified from genomic DNA by means of the immunoSEQ Assay, a bias-controlled multiplex PCR. On the study's bioinformatics: The number of nucleated cells in each sample was estimated from the amplification of reference gene primers within the assay. To quantify the absolute abundance of each unique TCRbeta CDR3 rearrangement, sequence reads were collapsed and filtered. For each sample, productive Simpson clonality was calculated by taking the square root of Simpson's diversity index across productive rearrangements. The source is immuneACCESS, and TCRdb retained only in-frame sequences with V and J called. Part of the clones is not carried over; for the studies checked, unresolved V genes explain less than half of this, and the remainder is unexplained. Clone size and the V and J calls come from that table; the DNA yielded D and trimming. Here the sample has around 15,000 clones; 70% to 75% occur a single time. Approximately 13% of the sample is held by the ten biggest clonotypes.

The collaborating institutions used their own protocols to collect whole blood in K2EDTA tubes. For TCRbeta analysis, collaborators shipped samples as frozen whole blood, isolated PBMCs, or DNA extracted from either of those sample types. Regarding this clone: The target of this receptor is not known. No per-base quality is available; no much larger clone lies one base away.

The chain was built from TRBV12-3 or TRBV12-4 and TRBJ1-1, and 7 junctional nucleotides match TRBD1. This clonotype originated in a man aged 55 to 69 with acute or convalescent COVID-19. The sample consisted of peripheral blood. The sequenced DNA: TGTGCCACCGACAGGGACTTAGGCACTGAAGCTTTCTTT. Its coded protein is CATDRDLGTEAFF.